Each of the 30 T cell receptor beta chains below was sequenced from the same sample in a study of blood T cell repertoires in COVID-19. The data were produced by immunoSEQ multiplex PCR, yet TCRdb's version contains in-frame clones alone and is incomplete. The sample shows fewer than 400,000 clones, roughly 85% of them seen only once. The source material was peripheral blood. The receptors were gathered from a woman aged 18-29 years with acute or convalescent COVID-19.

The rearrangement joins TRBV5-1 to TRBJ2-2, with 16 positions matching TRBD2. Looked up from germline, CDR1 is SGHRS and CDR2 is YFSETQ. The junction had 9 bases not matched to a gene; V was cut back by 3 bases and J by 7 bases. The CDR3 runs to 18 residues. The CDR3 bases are TGCGCCAGCAGCTACGGGACTAGCGGGAGGGCCAGTATCGGGGAGCTGTTTTTT. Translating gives CASSYGTSGRASIGELFF.

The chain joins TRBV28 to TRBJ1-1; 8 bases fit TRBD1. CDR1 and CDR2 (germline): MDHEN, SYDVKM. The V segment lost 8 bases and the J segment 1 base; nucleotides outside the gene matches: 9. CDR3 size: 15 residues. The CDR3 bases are TGTGCCAGCTCCCAGGGGGCACGTGAGAACACTGAAGCTTTCTTT. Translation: CASSQGARENTEAFF.

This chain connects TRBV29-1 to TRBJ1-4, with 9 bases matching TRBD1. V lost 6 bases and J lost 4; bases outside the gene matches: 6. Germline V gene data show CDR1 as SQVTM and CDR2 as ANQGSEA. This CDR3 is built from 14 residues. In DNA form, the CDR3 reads TGCAGCGTGAAGAGGGGACAGGGTAATGAAAAACTGTTTTTT. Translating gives CSVKRGQGNEKLFF.

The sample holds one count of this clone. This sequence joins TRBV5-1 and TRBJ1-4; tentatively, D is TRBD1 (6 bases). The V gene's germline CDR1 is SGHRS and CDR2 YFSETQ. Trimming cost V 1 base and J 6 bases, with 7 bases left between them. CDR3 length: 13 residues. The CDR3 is CASSLTGYEKLFF. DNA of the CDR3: TGCGCCAGCAGCTTGACAGGGTATGAAAAACTGTTTTTT. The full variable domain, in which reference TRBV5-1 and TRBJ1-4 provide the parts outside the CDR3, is KAGVTQTPRYLIKTRGQQVTLSCSPISGHRSVSWYQQTPGQGLQFLFEYFSETQRNKGNFPGRFSGRQFSNSRSEMNVSTLELGDSALYLCASSLTGYEKLFFGSGTQLSVL.

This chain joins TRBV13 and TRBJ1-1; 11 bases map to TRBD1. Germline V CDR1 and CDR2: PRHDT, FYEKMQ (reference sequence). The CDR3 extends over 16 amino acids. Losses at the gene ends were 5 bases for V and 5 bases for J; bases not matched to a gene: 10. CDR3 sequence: CASSQMTGQGATEAFF. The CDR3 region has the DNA TGTGCCAGCAGCCAGATGACAGGACAGGGGGCTACTGAAGCTTTCTTT.

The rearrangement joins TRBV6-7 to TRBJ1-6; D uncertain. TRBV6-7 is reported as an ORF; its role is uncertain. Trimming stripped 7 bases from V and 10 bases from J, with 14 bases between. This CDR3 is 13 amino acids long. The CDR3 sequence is CASIREENSPLHF. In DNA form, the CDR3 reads TGTGCCAGCATCCGGGAAGAGAACTCACCCCTCCACTTT.

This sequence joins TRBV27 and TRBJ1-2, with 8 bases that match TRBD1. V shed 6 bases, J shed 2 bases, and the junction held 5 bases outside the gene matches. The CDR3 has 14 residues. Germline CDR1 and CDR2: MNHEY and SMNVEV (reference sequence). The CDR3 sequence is CASSDRGGNYGYTF. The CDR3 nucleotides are TGTGCCAGCAGCGACAGGGGAGGGAACTATGGCTACACCTTC.

The DNA for the CDR3 is TGTGCCAGCAGTTCCGGACTAGGTGATGAGCAGTTCTTC. Translation gives CASSSGLGDEQFF. The chain combines TRBV12-3 or TRBV12-4 with TRBJ2-1, with 7 bases lining up with TRBD2. V was pared by 4 bases and J by 8 bases, with 5 bases of the junction left unmatched. This CDR3 contains 13 residues.

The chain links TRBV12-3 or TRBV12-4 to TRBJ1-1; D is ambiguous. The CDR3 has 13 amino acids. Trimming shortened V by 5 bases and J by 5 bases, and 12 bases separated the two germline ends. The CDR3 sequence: CASSGGLWTEAFF. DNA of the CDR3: TGTGCCAGCAGTGGCGGTTTGTGGACTGAAGCTTTCTTT.

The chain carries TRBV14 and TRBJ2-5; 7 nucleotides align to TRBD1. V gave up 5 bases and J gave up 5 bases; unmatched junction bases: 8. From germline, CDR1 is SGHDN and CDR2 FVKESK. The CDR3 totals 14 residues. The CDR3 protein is CASSIRGGQETQYF. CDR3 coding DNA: TGTGCCAGCAGCATCCGAGGGGGACAGGAGACCCAGTACTTC.

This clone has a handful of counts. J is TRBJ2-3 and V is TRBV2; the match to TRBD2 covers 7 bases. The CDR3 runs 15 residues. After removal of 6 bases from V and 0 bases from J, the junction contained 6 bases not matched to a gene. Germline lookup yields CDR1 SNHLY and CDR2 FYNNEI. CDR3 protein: CASRLRRGSTDTQYF. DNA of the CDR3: TGTGCCAGCAGACTCCGGCGGGGGAGCACAGATACGCAGTATTTT.

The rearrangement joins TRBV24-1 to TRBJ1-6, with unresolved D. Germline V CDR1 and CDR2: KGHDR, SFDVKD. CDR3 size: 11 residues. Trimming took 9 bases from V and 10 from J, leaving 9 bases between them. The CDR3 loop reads CATARVSPLHF. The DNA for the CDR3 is TGTGCCACCGCGCGCGTGTCACCCCTCCACTTT.

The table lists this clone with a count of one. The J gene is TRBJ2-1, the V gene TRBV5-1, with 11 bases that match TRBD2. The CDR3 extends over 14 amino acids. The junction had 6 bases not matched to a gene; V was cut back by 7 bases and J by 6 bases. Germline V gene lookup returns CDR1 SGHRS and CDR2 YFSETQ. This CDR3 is CASEIAGGSNEQFF. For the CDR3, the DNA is TGCGCCAGCGAGATAGCGGGGGGGAGCAATGAGCAGTTCTTC.

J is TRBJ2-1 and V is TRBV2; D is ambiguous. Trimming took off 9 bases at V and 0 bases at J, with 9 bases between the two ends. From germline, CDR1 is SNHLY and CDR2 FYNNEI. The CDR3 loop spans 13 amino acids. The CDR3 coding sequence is TGTGCCAGAGCCACAGACTCCTACAATGAGCAGTTCTTC. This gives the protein CARATDSYNEQFF.

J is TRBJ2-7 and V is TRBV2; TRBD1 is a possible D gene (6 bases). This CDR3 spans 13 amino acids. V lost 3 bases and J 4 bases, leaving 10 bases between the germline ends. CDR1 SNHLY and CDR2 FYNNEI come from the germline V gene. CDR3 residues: CASSDPQGYEQYF. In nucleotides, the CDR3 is TGTGCCAGCAGTGACCCACAGGGATACGAGCAGTACTTC.

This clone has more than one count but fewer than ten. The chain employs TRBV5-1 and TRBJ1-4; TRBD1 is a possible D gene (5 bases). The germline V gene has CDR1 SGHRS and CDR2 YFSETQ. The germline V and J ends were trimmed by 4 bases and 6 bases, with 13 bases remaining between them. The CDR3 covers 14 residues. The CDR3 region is CASSPFGGDEKLFF. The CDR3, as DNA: TGCGCCAGCAGCCCATTCGGGGGGGATGAAAAACTGTTTTTT. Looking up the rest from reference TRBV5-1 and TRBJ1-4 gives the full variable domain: KAGVTQTPRYLIKTRGQQVTLSCSPISGHRSVSWYQQTPGQGLQFLFEYFSETQRNKGNFPGRFSGRQFSNSRSEMNVSTLELGDSALYLCASSPFGGDEKLFFGSGTQLSVL.

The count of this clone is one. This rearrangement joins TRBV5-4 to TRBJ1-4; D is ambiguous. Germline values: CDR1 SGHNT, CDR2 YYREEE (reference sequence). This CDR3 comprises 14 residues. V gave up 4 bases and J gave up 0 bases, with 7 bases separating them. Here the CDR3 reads CASSGGATNEKLFF. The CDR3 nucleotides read TGTGCCAGCAGCGGCGGTGCAACTAATGAAAAACTGTTTTTT.

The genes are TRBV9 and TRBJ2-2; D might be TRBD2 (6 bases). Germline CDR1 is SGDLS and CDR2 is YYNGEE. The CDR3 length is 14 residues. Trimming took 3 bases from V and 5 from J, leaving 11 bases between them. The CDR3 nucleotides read TGTGCCAGCAGCGCGGGAGTGGGTACCGGGGAGCTGTTTTTT. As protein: CASSAGVGTGELFF. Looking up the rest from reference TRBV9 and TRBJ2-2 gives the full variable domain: DSGVTQTPKHLITATGQRVTLRCSPRSGDLSVYWYQQSLDQGLQFLIQYYNGEERAKGNILERFSAQQFPDLHSELNLSSLELGDSALYFCASSAGVGTGELFFGEGSRLTVL.

This CDR3 reads CAISESGTANQPQHF. The CDR3 DNA reads TGTGCCATCAGTGAGTCGGGGACAGCTAATCAGCCCCAGCATTTT. The rearrangement links TRBV10-3 to TRBJ1-5, with 7 bases fitting TRBD1. The V and J ends lost 0 bases and 4 bases, in that order; junction bases with no gene match: 3. This CDR3 comprises 15 residues. Germline V gene lookup returns CDR1 ENHRY and CDR2 SYGVKD.

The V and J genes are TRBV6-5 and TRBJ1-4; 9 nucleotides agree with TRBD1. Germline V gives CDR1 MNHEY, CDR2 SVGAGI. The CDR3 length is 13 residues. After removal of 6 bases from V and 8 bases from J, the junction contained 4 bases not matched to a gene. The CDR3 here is CASRDRGREKLFF. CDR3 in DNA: TGTGCCAGCAGGGACAGGGGTCGCGAAAAACTGTTTTTT.

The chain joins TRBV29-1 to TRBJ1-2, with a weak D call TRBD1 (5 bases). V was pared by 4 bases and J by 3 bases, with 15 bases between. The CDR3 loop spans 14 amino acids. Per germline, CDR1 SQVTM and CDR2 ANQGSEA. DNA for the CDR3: TGCAGCGTTGGGGCAGGGTATCCACACTATGGCTACACCTTC. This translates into CSVGAGYPHYGYTF.

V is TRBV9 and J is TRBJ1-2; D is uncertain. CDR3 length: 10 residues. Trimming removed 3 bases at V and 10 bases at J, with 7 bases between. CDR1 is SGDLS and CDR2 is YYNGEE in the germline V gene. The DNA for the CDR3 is TGTGCCAGCAGCGGTAGAGTCTACACCTTC. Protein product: CASSGRVYTF.

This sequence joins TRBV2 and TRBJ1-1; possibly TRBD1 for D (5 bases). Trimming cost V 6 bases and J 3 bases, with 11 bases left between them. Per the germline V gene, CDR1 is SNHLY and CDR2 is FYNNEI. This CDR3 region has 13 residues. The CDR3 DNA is TGTGCCAGCAGGGTACAGGTTCACACTGAAGCTTTCTTT. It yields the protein CASRVQVHTEAFF.

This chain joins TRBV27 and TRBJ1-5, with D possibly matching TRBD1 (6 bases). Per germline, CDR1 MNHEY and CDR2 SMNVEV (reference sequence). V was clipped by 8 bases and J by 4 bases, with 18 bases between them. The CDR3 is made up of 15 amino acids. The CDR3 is CASSPVWTANQPQHF. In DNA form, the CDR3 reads TGTGCCAGCTCCCCGGTATGGACAGCAAATCAGCCCCAGCATTTT.

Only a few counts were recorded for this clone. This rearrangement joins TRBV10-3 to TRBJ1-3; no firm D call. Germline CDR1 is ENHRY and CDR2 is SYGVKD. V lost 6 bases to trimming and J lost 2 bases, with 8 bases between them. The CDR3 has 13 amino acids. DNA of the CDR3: TGTGCCATCAGCCAGTCTCCTGGAAACACCATATATTTT. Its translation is CAISQSPGNTIYF.

CDR3 DNA sequence: TGCGCCAGCAGCCAAGAAGGGGTAGGGGGCTACGAGCAGTACTTC. It is translated as CASSQEGVGGYEQYF. The V and J genes are TRBV4-1 and TRBJ2-7; maybe TRBD1 (6 bases). CDR1 and CDR2 from the germline V gene are MGHRA and YSYEKL. Deletions cut 0 bases from V and 3 bases from J, with 12 bases between. This CDR3 is built from 15 residues.

The CDR3 DNA is TGTGCCAGCAGCTCCTCTGGACAGGCTGGACAGCCCCAGCATTTT. Protein sequence: CASSSSGQAGQPQHF. This chain links TRBV7-9 with TRBJ1-5; 7 nucleotides agree with TRBD1. Germline loops: CDR1 SEHNR, CDR2 FQNEAQ (reference sequence). CDR3 length equals 15 residues. After removal of 4 bases from V and 7 bases from J, the junction contained 10 bases not matched to a gene.

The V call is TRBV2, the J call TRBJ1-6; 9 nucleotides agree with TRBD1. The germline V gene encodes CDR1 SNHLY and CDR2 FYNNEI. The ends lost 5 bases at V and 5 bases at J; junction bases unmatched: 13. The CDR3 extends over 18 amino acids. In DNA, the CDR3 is TGTGCCAGCAGTCCTACCGGGACAGGGAAGGGACATAATTCACCCCTCCACTTT. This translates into CASSPTGTGKGHNSPLHF.

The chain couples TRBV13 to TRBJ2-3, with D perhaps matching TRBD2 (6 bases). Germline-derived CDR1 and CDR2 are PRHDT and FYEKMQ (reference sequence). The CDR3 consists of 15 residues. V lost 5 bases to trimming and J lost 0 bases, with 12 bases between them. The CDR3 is CASSLDGSSTDTQYF. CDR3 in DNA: TGTGCCAGCAGCCTAGACGGGAGTAGCACAGATACGCAGTATTTT. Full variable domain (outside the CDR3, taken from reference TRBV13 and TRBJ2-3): AAGVIQSPRHLIKEKRETATLKCYPIPRHDTVYWYQQGPGQDPQFLISFYEKMQSDKGSIPDRFSAQQFSDYHSELNMSSLELGDSALYFCASSLDGSSTDTQYFGPGTRLTVL.

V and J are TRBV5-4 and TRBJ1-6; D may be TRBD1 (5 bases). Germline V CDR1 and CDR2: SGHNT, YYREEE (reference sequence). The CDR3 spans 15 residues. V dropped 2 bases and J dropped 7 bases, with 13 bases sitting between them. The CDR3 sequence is CASSFPQGENSPLHF. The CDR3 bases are TGTGCCAGCAGCTTTCCTCAGGGCGAAAATTCACCCCTCCACTTT.